This T cell receptor (beta chain) was identified in a study of blood T cell repertoires in COVID-19. Clones were sequenced by immunoSEQ multiplex PCR, and TCRdb holds only the in-frame ones, with some missing. The sample lists more than 450,000 clones, roughly 87% occurring once. Recovered status in Cohort 3 required two negative PCRs, clearance, or symptom resolution. V trimming: 0 bases; J trimming: 4 bases; junction bases outside the gene matches: 9. There are 17 residues in the CDR3. Germline CDR1 SGHRS, CDR2 YFSETQ. The sequence came from a woman aged 18-35 years who had recovered from COVID-19. Specimen: PBMCs or T cells enriched from blood (not recorded which). The rearrangement uses TRBV5-1 and TRBJ2-3, with 9 bases aligning to TRBD2. CDR3 DNA sequence: TGCGCCAGCAGCTTGGTAGGCGGGGGGGCTGGCCCAGATACGCAGTATTTT. Protein: CASSLVGGGAGPDTQYF.